The 16 T cell receptor beta chains given below trace back to one sample, sequenced in a study of cytomegalovirus exposure and HLA in healthy donors. PCR primers comprised 60 Vbeta and 13 Jbeta primers. TCRdb's table, derived via immunoSEQ multiplex PCR, lists solely in-frame clones and lacks some. The sample has approximately 97,000 clones, 73% seen once; the top ten hold roughly 3.6%. The sample was PBMCs. These receptors were collected from a man aged 35 to 55 in good health and CMV-seronegative.

The chain uses TRBV6-5 and TRBJ2-7, with D possibly matching TRBD1 (6 bases). This CDR3 comprises 12 residues. Germline V gives CDR1 MNHEY, CDR2 SVGAGI. The V end lost 5 bases, the J end lost 7 bases, and 12 bases lay between the germline ends. The CDR3 sequence: CASSKQGREQYF. The CDR3 DNA is TGTGCCAGCAGTAAACAGGGACGGGAGCAGTACTTC.

This clone came up a few times. The genes are TRBV5-5 and TRBJ1-1; D is undetermined. CDR3 length: 13 residues. V was clipped by 0 bases and J by 5 bases, with 8 bases between them. Germline CDR1 reads SGHKS; CDR2 reads YYEKEE (reference sequence). In DNA, the CDR3 is TGTGCCAGCAGCTTGGGCCCAGGAACTGAAGCTTTCTTT. This codes for CASSLGPGTEAFF.

In this sample, this clone turned up once. The chain uses TRBV19 and TRBJ2-4; D perhaps matches TRBD1 (5 bases). The germline V and J ends were trimmed by 5 bases and 8 bases, with 16 bases remaining between them. The CDR3 loop spans 14 amino acids. Germline V gives CDR1 LNHDA, CDR2 SQIVND (reference sequence). CDR3 in amino acids: CASSPMAGRDIQYF. CDR3 nucleotide sequence: TGTGCCAGTAGTCCCATGGCAGGGCGAGACATTCAGTACTTC.

The chain links TRBV9 to TRBJ2-5; TRBD1 matches 8 bases. V shed 0 bases, J shed 5 bases, and the junction held 9 bases outside the gene matches. Germline values: CDR1 SGDLS, CDR2 YYNGEE. The CDR3 has 16 amino acids. The CDR3 reads CASSVGRQGRRETQYF. CDR3 coding DNA: TGTGCCAGCAGCGTAGGTCGACAGGGGAGACGGGAGACCCAGTACTTC.

The chain employs TRBV4-2 and TRBJ2-2; 11 nucleotides match TRBD2. Germline loops: CDR1 LGHNA, CDR2 YNFKEQ. There are 15 residues in the CDR3. V trimming: 6 bases; J trimming: 5 bases; junction bases outside the gene matches: 5. In nucleotides, the CDR3 is TGTGCCAGCAGTAAGGGACTAGCGGTGACCGGGGAGCTGTTTTTT. Amino acid sequence: CASSKGLAVTGELFF.

J is TRBJ2-6 and V is TRBV5-1, with a weak D call TRBD2 (6 bases). V was cut by 1 base and J by 2 bases, with 10 bases left in between. The CDR3 is made up of 16 amino acids. CDR1 is SGHRS and CDR2 is YFSETQ in the germline V gene. CDR3 region: CASSLLGGAGANVLTF. In DNA form, the CDR3 reads TGCGCCAGCAGCTTGTTAGGAGGGGCTGGGGCCAACGTCCTGACTTTC.

The rearrangement links TRBV5-1 to TRBJ1-2, with a possible D match to TRBD1 (5 bases). Trimming pared 5 bases from V and 2 bases from J, leaving 16 bases between. There are 15 residues in the CDR3. The V gene's germline CDR1 is SGHRS and CDR2 YFSETQ. As DNA, the CDR3 is TGCGCCAGCAGTCTCCTATCTACAGGCAACTATGGCTACACCTTC. This codes for CASSLLSTGNYGYTF.

This chain connects TRBV30 to TRBJ2-7; 10 bases are a match to TRBD1. Per germline, CDR1 GTSNPN and CDR2 SVGIG (reference sequence). Trimming took 2 bases from V and 3 from J; bases not matched to a gene: 7. The CDR3 length is 15 residues. The CDR3 DNA is TGTGCCTGGAGTTCCGTCCGGGACAGGGGCTACGAGCAGTACTTC. Its translation is CAWSSVRDRGYEQYF.

This clone occurred once. The rearrangement links TRBV6-5 to TRBJ2-5; 7 bases line up with TRBD1. Germline V gene data show CDR1 as MNHEY and CDR2 as SVGAGI. The CDR3 extends over 14 amino acids. With V trimmed by 1 base and J by 5 bases, 4 bases remained unmatched. CDR3 sequence reads: CASSYLVGGETQYF. CDR3 DNA sequence: TGTGCCAGCAGTTACTTGGTAGGGGGCGAGACCCAGTACTTC.

V is TRBV19 and J is TRBJ1-5; 8 bases match TRBD1. CDR3 size: 14 residues. The V and J ends lost 3 bases and 7 bases, in that order; junction bases with no gene match: 5. CDR1 and CDR2 (germline): LNHDA, SQIVND (reference sequence). This CDR3 reads CASSIRGQGQPQHF. As DNA, the CDR3 is TGTGCCAGTAGTATCAGGGGGCAGGGGCAGCCCCAGCATTTT.

The chain carries TRBV4-3 and TRBJ2-3; D perhaps matches TRBD1 (6 bases). The germline CDR1 and CDR2 sequences are LGHNA and YSLEER. There are 16 residues in the CDR3. V lost 0 bases to trimming and J lost 4 bases, with 14 bases between them. In nucleotides, the CDR3 is TGCGCCAGCAGCCAAGAGATCCCCGACAGGTCAGATACGCAGTATTTT. Translating it yields CASSQEIPDRSDTQYF.

CDR3 sequence (DNA): TGTGCCAGCAGCATGACAGGGTGGCAAGCTTTCTTT. Translating gives CASSMTGWQAFF. The chain carries TRBV7-9 and TRBJ1-1, with 7 bases identical to TRBD1. This CDR3 spans 12 amino acids. J gave up 9 bases and V 5 bases, and 6 bases lay outside the gene matches. The germline V gene has CDR1 SEHNR and CDR2 FQNEAQ (reference sequence). The complete variable domain, with remaining parts taken from reference TRBV7-9 and TRBJ1-1, reads DTGVSQNPRHKITKRGQNVTFRCDPISEHNRLYWYRQTLGQGPEFLTYFQNEAQLEKSRLLSDRFSAERPKGSFSTLEIQRTEQGDSAMYLCASSMTGWQAFFGQGTRLTVV.

The chain uses TRBV4-1 and TRBJ2-1; maybe TRBD2 (6 bases). Between the trimmed V and J ends, which lost 4 bases and 9 bases, there was a span of 16 bases. The CDR3 is made up of 14 amino acids. CDR1 and CDR2 (germline): MGHRA, YSYEKL. CDR3 region: CASSLPGLPVEQFF. CDR3 DNA sequence: TGCGCCAGCAGCCTCCCGGGACTCCCGGTTGAGCAGTTCTTC.

The table lists this clone with a few counts. The chain has TRBV21-1 and TRBJ2-6; the table gives TRBD2 as D, unverified against the DNA. TRBV21-1 is an annotated pseudogene. The CDR3 loop spans 15 amino acids. The CDR3 DNA reads TGTGCCAGCAGCCCCTCGGGGTGCGGGGCCAACGTCCTGACTTTC. Translation: CASSPSGCGANVLTF.

This chain connects TRBV5-8 to TRBJ1-5; weak D call: TRBD1 (6 bases). Trimming stripped 3 bases from V and 4 bases from J, with 11 bases between. The CDR3 is made up of 14 amino acids. Germline lookup yields CDR1 SGHTS and CDR2 YDEGEE. CDR3 amino acids: CASSYGGANQPQHF. In nucleotides, the CDR3 is TGTGCCAGCAGCTATGGGGGCGCGAATCAGCCCCAGCATTTT.

This rearrangement joins TRBV6-1 to TRBJ2-3, with D perhaps matching TRBD1 (6 bases). The length of the CDR3 is 15 residues. The V end lost 3 bases, the J end lost 1 base, and 11 bases lay between the germline ends. CDR1 and CDR2 from the germline V gene are MNHNS and SASEGT. CDR3 protein: CASSEVAGGTDTQYF. The CDR3 nucleotides read TGTGCCAGCAGTGAGGTGGCAGGGGGCACAGATACGCAGTATTTT.